What follows are 30 T cell receptor beta chains derived from one specimen sequenced in a study of blood T cells in healthy people across ages (dated by TCRdb to between 2015 and 2016). The library was prepared using 5' RACE. The sequencing machine was an Illumina HiSeq 2500. A second roughly 6 to 12 cycle PCR used a sample-barcoded 5' primer and a J-beta primer mix. TCRdb applied fastp at Q25 and MiXCR to the public reads, then kept only in-frame beta chains. Each entry merges the rows of one CDR3 protein and shows their most common DNA and genes. The sample includes 600,000 to 650,000 distinct CDR3 sequences, with roughly 50% observed a single time. Together, the top ten hold 30% to 45% of the sample. Sequencing input: blood. All receptors derive from a man aged 55 to 69 in good health.

The rearrangement joins TRBV5-1 to TRBJ2-1, with D perhaps TRBD1 (5 bases). Trimming took off 3 bases at V and 0 bases at J, with 16 bases between the two ends. This CDR3 is built from 17 residues. Germline CDR1 is SGHRS and CDR2 is YFSETQ. The CDR3 DNA is TGCGCCAGCAGCTCAGGGTCGGTGGGTCGCTCCTACAATGAGCAGTTCTTC. Translated, it gives CASSSGSVGRSYNEQFF.

The chain carries TRBV7-2 and TRBJ2-1; D may correspond to TRBD1 or TRBD2 (5 bases each). V lost 5 bases to trimming and J lost 5 bases, with 13 bases between them. CDR3 length equals 14 residues. CDR1 and CDR2 from the germline V gene are SGHTA and FQGNSA. The CDR3 reads CASSPGLANNEQFF. The DNA of the CDR3 is TGTGCCAGCAGCCCGGGGCTAGCCAACAATGAGCAGTTCTTC. Based on the CDR3 plus reference TRBV7-2 and TRBJ2-1, the full variable domain is GAGVSQSPSNKVTEKGKDVELRCDPISGHTALYWYRQSLGQGLEFLIYFQGNSAPDKSGLPSDRFSAERTGGSVSTLTIQRTQQEDSAVYLCASSPGLANNEQFFGPGTRLTVL.

The chain has TRBV29-1 and TRBJ2-3; TRBD1 matches 7 bases. The germline gives CDR1 SQVTM, CDR2 ANQGSEA. V was clipped by 6 bases and J by 6 bases; unmatched bases: 9. This CDR3 contains 13 residues. This CDR3 reads CSVDRQGADTQYF. CDR3 DNA: TGCAGCGTGGACAGACAGGGAGCGGATACGCAGTATTTT.

The rearrangement links TRBV5-1 to TRBJ2-5, with D possibly being TRBD1 (6 bases). Germline V gives CDR1 SGHRS, CDR2 YFSETQ. There are 16 residues in the CDR3. V was trimmed by 3 bases and J by 4 bases, leaving 19 bases between them. The CDR3 coding sequence is TGCGCCAGCAGCTCCTCGAGACCAGGGGTCGGAGAGACCCAGTACTTC. It codes for CASSSSRPGVGETQYF. Complete variable domain (other parts from reference TRBV5-1 and TRBJ2-5): KAGVTQTPRYLIKTRGQQVTLSCSPISGHRSVSWYQQTPGQGLQFLFEYFSETQRNKGNFPGRFSGRQFSNSRSEMNVSTLELGDSALYLCASSSSRPGVGETQYFGPGTRLLVL.

This clonotype was observed once. The chain recombines TRBV10-3 with TRBJ2-3, with 10 bases matching TRBD2. CDR3 length: 18 residues. With V trimmed by 6 bases and J by 0 bases, 12 bases remained unmatched. From germline, CDR1 is ENHRY and CDR2 SYGVKD. The CDR3 DNA reads as TGTGCCATCAGGGCTAGCGGGGGACTACCAACAAGCACAGATACGCAGTATTTT. This sequence encodes CAIRASGGLPTSTDTQYF.

V and J are TRBV20-1 and TRBJ1-1; D not resolved. The CDR3 extends over 13 amino acids. V lost 0 bases and J lost 5, with 10 bases in between. Per the germline V gene, CDR1 is DFQATT and CDR2 is SNEGSKA (reference sequence). This CDR3 is CSARDSRETEAFF. CDR3 sequence (DNA): TGCAGTGCTAGAGATTCCCGGGAGACTGAAGCTTTCTTT.

CDR3 protein: CSARPAGTVDGGYTF. Written as DNA, the CDR3 is TGCAGTGCTAGACCCGCGGGGACAGTGGATGGCGGCTACACCTTC. The V gene is TRBV20-1, the J gene TRBJ1-2; TRBD1 agrees at 7 bases. The CDR3 has 15 residues. V dropped 2 bases and J dropped 8; count of bases not matched to a gene: 14. Germline CDR1 reads DFQATT; CDR2 reads SNEGSKA (reference sequence).

The V and J genes are TRBV28 and TRBJ1-4; 11 bases are shared with TRBD1. This CDR3 is built from 16 residues. After removal of 5 bases from V and 5 bases from J, the junction contained 7 bases not matched to a gene. Looked up from germline, CDR1 is MDHEN and CDR2 is SYDVKM. CDR3: CASSHLRDRGNEKLFF. CDR3 coding DNA: TGTGCCAGCAGTCACCTCCGGGACAGGGGGAATGAAAAACTGTTTTTT.

V and J are TRBV7-2 and TRBJ1-2; the D gene is possibly TRBD1 (5 bases). Trimming removed 8 bases at V and 6 bases at J, with 28 bases between. Germline V gene data show CDR1 as SGHTA and CDR2 as FQGNSA. The CDR3 sequence is 17 residues long. CDR3 nucleotide sequence: TGTGCCAGCCGGAAGGGAGGTGCGGCAGGGACCTCGGATGGCTACACCTTC. Translating gives CASRKGGAAGTSDGYTF. The variable domain in full, completed from reference TRBV7-2 and TRBJ1-2, reads GAGVSQSPSNKVTEKGKDVELRCDPISGHTALYWYRQSLGQGLEFLIYFQGNSAPDKSGLPSDRFSAERTGGSVSTLTIQRTQQEDSAVYLCASRKGGAAGTSDGYTFGSGTRLTVV.

This clonotype was observed a handful of times. The rearrangement joins TRBV20-1 to TRBJ2-1, with 7 nucleotides matching TRBD2. The CDR3 is 16 residues long. Germline V gene data show CDR1 as DFQATT and CDR2 as SNEGSKA (reference sequence). The J segment lost 9 bases and the V segment lost 2 bases, leaving 16 bases of the junction unmatched. This CDR3 reads CSARYPIGLGSGEQFF. The CDR3 DNA sequence: TGCAGTGCTAGATACCCCATTGGACTAGGGTCGGGTGAGCAGTTCTTC.

V is TRBV28 and J is TRBJ2-1; 11 positions match TRBD2. Per the germline V gene, CDR1 is MDHEN and CDR2 is SYDVKM. CDR3 length: 15 amino acids. With V trimmed by 8 bases and J by 6 bases, 9 bases remained unmatched. The CDR3 spells CASSNSGGAANEQFF. The DNA of the CDR3 is TGTGCCAGCTCCAATAGCGGGGGGGCCGCCAATGAGCAGTTCTTC.

Only one count was recorded for this clonotype. The rearrangement joins TRBV12-3 or TRBV12-4 to TRBJ1-2; D perhaps matches TRBD1 (6 bases). CDR3 length equals 15 residues. V was clipped by 3 bases and J by 1 base, with 12 bases between them. The CDR3 region has the DNA TGTGCCAGCAGTTTCCTCGGACAGATTAACTATGGCTACACCTTC. As protein: CASSFLGQINYGYTF.

The gene calls are TRBV18 and TRBJ1-6, with TRBD1 matching 9 bases. Trimming cost V 1 base and J 10 bases; bases outside gene matches: 5. Germline-derived CDR1 and CDR2 are KGHSH and LQKENI. The CDR3 has 15 residues. For the CDR3, the DNA is TGTGCCAGCTCACCACGAGACAGGGGGTCGTCACCCCTCCACTTT. It yields the protein CASSPRDRGSSPLHF.

This clonotype was picked up a small number of times. V usage is TRBV7-9 and J usage is TRBJ2-5; D is unresolved. In germline, CDR1 is SEHNR, CDR2 FQNEAQ (reference sequence). The V and J ends lost 5 bases and 3 bases respectively, with 4 bases between them. The CDR3 covers 11 residues. CDR3 in amino acids: CASSHEETQYF. CDR3 sequence (DNA): TGTGCCAGCAGCCACGAAGAGACCCAGTACTTC. Full variable domain (missing parts from reference TRBV7-9 and TRBJ2-5): DTGVSQNPRHKITKRGQNVTFRCDPISEHNRLYWYRQTLGQGPEFLTYFQNEAQLEKSRLLSDRFSAERPKGSFSTLEIQRTEQGDSAMYLCASSHEETQYFGPGTRLLVL.

The chain recombines TRBV28 with TRBJ2-7, with a weak D call TRBD1 (5 bases). The CDR3 is made up of 15 amino acids. Germline V CDR1 and CDR2: MDHEN, SYDVKM. V lost 6 bases, J lost 5 bases, and 20 bases lay in between. The chain's CDR3 is CASSPTQGRTDEQYF. The CDR3 DNA reads TGTGCCAGCAGCCCTACGCAGGGCCGAACGGACGAGCAGTACTTC.

The rearrangement uses TRBV20-1 and TRBJ2-7; D ambiguous. V lost 6 bases and J lost 1, with 13 bases in between. CDR3 length: 13 amino acids. The V gene's germline CDR1 is DFQATT and CDR2 SNEGSKA (reference sequence). In DNA form, the CDR3 reads TGCAGTGCCCCCAGTCTTCTTTCCTACGAGCAGTACTTC. This gives the protein CSAPSLLSYEQYF.

This chain connects TRBV12-3 or TRBV12-4 to TRBJ2-1; D is ambiguous. This CDR3 is built from 14 residues. V lost 7 bases and J 5 bases, leaving 15 bases between the germline ends. The CDR3 bases are TGTGCCAGCACTGGTGGGCGGACGAACAATGAGCAGTTCTTC. This gives the protein CASTGGRTNNEQFF.

This chain links TRBV25-1 with TRBJ1-2; no clear D gene. V dropped 6 bases and J dropped 8 bases, with 22 bases sitting between them. CDR1 is MGHDK and CDR2 is SYGVNS in the germline V gene. This CDR3 contains 15 residues. The CDR3 DNA reads as TGTGCCAGCAGCGCTTCGTCCGGCAGGCCGCCGGGCTACACCTTC. This encodes CASSASSGRPPGYTF.

V is TRBV7-3 and J is TRBJ2-5, with TRBD2 matching 13 bases. V was clipped by 5 bases and J by 3 bases; unmatched bases: 6. The CDR3 has 16 amino acids. From germline, CDR1 is SGHTA and CDR2 FQGTGA. CDR3 amino acids: CASSRGLAGDKETQYF. The DNA for the CDR3 is TGTGCCAGCAGCCGTGGACTAGCGGGAGACAAAGAGACCCAGTACTTC.

This chain joins TRBV29-1 and TRBJ2-5; no reliable D call. V lost 7 bases, J lost 0 bases, and 9 bases lay in between. From germline, CDR1 is SQVTM and CDR2 ANQGSEA. This CDR3 comprises 12 residues. CDR3 nucleotides: TGCAGCGGGGGAATAAACCAAGAGACCCAGTACTTC. Protein sequence: CSGGINQETQYF.

The J gene is TRBJ1-2, the V gene TRBV28, with D possibly being TRBD1 (5 bases). Trimming cost V 1 base and J 4 bases, with 10 bases left between them. Germline CDR1 reads MDHEN; CDR2 reads SYDVKM. This CDR3 comprises 14 residues. The CDR3 reads CASSLYPGTYGYTF. CDR3 nucleotide sequence: TGTGCCAGCAGTTTATATCCAGGGACCTATGGCTACACCTTC.

In this sample, this clonotype turned up a few times. This sequence joins TRBV29-1 and TRBJ2-1; D is uncertain. The CDR3 contains 11 residues. Germline V gives CDR1 SQVTM, CDR2 ANQGSEA. The V end was cut by 3 bases, the J end by 7 bases, with 7 bases between. The CDR3 nucleotides read TGCAGCGTTGATTGGGGAAATGAGCAGTTCTTC. Residues: CSVDWGNEQFF.

The V and J genes are TRBV25-1 and TRBJ2-3; 10 bases fit TRBD2. CDR1 is MGHDK and CDR2 is SYGVNS in the germline V gene. This CDR3 contains 15 residues. Unmatched junction bases numbered 6, after V lost 2 bases and J lost 7 bases. The DNA for the CDR3 is TGTGCCAGCAGTGAAGCAGCGGGGGGGCTTAATACGCAGTATTTT. Translation: CASSEAAGGLNTQYF. Variable domain in full (rest from reference TRBV25-1 and TRBJ2-3): EADIYQTPRYLVIGTGKKITLECSQTMGHDKMYWYQQDPGMELHLIHYSYGVNSTEKGDLSSESTVSRIRTEHFPLTLESARPSHTSQYLCASSEAAGGLNTQYFGPGTRLTVL.

This chain links TRBV12-3 or TRBV12-4 with TRBJ2-3, with D unclear. The V gene lost 5 bases and the J gene lost 0 bases, with 15 bases spanning the gap. CDR3 length: 16 amino acids. The CDR3 bases are TGTGCCAGCAGTCGGCTGGTGGGCGCTAGCACAGATACGCAGTATTTT. Amino acid sequence: CASSRLVGASTDTQYF.

Concerning this clonotype: This sequence may be a read error, since a much larger clone differs from it by one base. The gene calls are TRBV5-5 and TRBJ2-5, with 9 bases identical to TRBD1. CDR3 length: 15 amino acids. Germline CDR1 and CDR2: SGHKS and YYEKEE (reference sequence). The trim removed 2 bases at V and 3 bases at J, leaving 5 bases unmatched. CDR3 sequence (DNA): TGTGCCAGCAGCTTAGGGGACAGGGAGGAAGAGACCCAGTACTTC. It codes for CASSLGDREEETQYF. The variable domain in full, completed from reference TRBV5-5 and TRBJ2-5, reads DAGVTQSPTHLIKTRGQQVTLRCSPISGHKSVSWYQQVLGQGPQFIFQYYEKEERGRGNFPDRFSARQFPNYSSELNVNALLLGDSALYLCASSLGDREEETQYFGPGTRLLVL.

This clonotype has just a few counts. The chain employs TRBV5-1 and TRBJ2-5; D unclear. Trimming cost V 4 bases and J 2 bases, with 15 bases left between them. This CDR3 has 15 amino acids. In germline, CDR1 is SGHRS, CDR2 YFSETQ. The CDR3 DNA sequence: TGCGCCAGCAGCCCGGAAAGACACGCACAAGAGACCCAGTACTTC. Its translation is CASSPERHAQETQYF.

The chain links TRBV20-1 to TRBJ2-5; 11 bases are a match to TRBD2. The CDR3 sequence is 15 residues long. V shed 6 bases and J 11 bases; nucleotides not matched to a gene: 17. The germline gives CDR1 DFQATT, CDR2 SNEGSKA (reference sequence). The CDR3 here is CSASSPGTSGGEQYF. Here the CDR3 DNA reads TGCAGTGCGTCGTCTCCCGGGACTAGCGGAGGGGAGCAGTACTTC.

As to this clonotype: The junction shows a germline mismatch at one end, possibly a read error. The chain joins TRBV5-1 to TRBJ2-5; unclear D gene. Germline-derived CDR1 and CDR2 are SGHRS and YFSETQ. This CDR3 is built from 13 residues. This chain's CDR3 is CAGSWAVLETQYF. The CDR3 DNA reads as TGCGCCGGCAGCTGGGCGGTTCTGGAGACCCAGTACTTC.

About this clonotype itself: This may come from a read error, since a much larger clone is one base off. The chain employs TRBV7-2 and TRBJ2-7, with D possibly TRBD1 on 6 matching bases. This CDR3 contains 14 residues. Germline-derived CDR1 and CDR2 are SGHTA and FQGNSA. V was pared by 5 bases and J by 7 bases, with 18 bases between. The CDR3 DNA is TGTGCCAGCAGCCCGGACAGCAGTTACAATGAGCAGTACTTC. Translating it yields CASSPDSSYNEQYF.

The J gene is TRBJ2-1, the V gene TRBV27; D gene uncertain. The germline V gene encodes CDR1 MNHEY and CDR2 SMNVEV (reference sequence). There are 14 residues in the CDR3. The V and J ends lost 2 bases and 7 bases respectively, with 12 bases between them. The chain's CDR3 is CASSLGLDGNEQFF. CDR3 DNA: TGTGCCAGCAGTTTAGGGTTGGATGGGAATGAGCAGTTCTTC.